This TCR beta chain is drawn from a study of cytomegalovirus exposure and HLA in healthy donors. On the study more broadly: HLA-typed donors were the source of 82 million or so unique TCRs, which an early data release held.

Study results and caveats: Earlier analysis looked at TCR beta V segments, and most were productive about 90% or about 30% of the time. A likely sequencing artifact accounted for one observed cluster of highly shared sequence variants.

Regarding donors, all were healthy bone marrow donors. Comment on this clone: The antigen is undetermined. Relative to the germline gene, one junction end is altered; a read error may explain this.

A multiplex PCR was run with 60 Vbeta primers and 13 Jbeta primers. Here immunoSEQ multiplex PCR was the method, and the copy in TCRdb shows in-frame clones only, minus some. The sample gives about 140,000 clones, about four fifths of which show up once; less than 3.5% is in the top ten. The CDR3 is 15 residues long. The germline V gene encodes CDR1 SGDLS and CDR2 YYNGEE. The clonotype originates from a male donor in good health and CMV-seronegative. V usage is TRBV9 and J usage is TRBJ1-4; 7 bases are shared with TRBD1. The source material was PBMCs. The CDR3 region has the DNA TGTACCAGCAGCGGCCAGACAGGGACTAATGAAAAACTGTTTTTT. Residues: CTSSGQTGTNEKLFF.